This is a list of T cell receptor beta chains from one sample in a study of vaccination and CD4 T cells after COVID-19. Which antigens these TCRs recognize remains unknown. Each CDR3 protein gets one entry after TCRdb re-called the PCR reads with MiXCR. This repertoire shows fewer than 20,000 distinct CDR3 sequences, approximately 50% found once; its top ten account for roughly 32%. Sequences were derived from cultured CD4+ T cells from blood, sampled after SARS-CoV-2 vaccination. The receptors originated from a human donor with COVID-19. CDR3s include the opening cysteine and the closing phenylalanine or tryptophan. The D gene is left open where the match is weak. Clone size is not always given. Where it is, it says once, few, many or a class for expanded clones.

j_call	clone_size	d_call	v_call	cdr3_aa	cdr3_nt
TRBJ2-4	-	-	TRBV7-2	CASSLLRHGLAKNIQYF	TGTGCCAGCAGCTTACTCAGACACGGATTAGCCAAAAACATTCAGTACTTC
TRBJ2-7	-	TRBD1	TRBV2	CASSGGTGTGEQYF	TGTGCCAGCAGTGGTGGGACAGGGACGGGCGAGCAGTACTTC
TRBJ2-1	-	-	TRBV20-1	CSARGPVHNEQFF	TGCAGTGCCCGAGGGCCGGTCCACAATGAGCAGTTCTTC
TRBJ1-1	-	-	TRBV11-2	CASSSDRNTEAFF	TGTGCCAGCAGCTCCGACAGGAACACTGAAGCTTTCTTT
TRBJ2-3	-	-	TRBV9	CASSGAPTDTQYF	TGTGCCAGCAGCGGGGCTCCCACAGATACGCAGTATTTT
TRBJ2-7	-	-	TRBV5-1	CASSLEVGRGEQYF	TGCGCCAGCAGCTTGGAGGTGGGCAGGGGCGAGCAGTACTTC
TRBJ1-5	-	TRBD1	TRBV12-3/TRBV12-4	CASSPYDRGNQPQHF	TGTGCCAGCAGTCCCTATGACAGGGGCAATCAGCCCCAGCATTTT
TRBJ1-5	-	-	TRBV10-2	CASSDRYSNQPQHF	TGCGCCAGCAGTGACAGATATAGCAATCAGCCCCAGCATTTT
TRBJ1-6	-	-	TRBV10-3	CAISPDGNSPLHF	TGTGCCATCAGTCCAGATGGGAATTCACCCCTCCACTTT
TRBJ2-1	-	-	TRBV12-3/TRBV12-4	CASSSLAYNEQFF	TGTGCCAGCAGTTCACTAGCTTACAATGAGCAGTTCTTC
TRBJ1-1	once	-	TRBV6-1	CASNTGTMNTEAFF	TGTGCCAGCAACACGGGGACTATGAACACTGAAGCTTTCTTT
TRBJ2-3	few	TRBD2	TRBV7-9	CASSLDGRGAPDTQYF	TGTGCCAGCAGCTTAGATGGGCGGGGGGCACCAGATACGCAGTATTTT
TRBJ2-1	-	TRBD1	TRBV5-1	CASSVRDRKYNEQFF	TGCGCCAGCAGCGTCCGGGACAGGAAATACAATGAGCAGTTCTTC
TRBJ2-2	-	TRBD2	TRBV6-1	CASKTSGGTVVGELFF	TGTGCCAGCAAGACTAGCGGGGGGACAGTGGTCGGGGAGCTGTTTTTT
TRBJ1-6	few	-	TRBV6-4	CAIDRGGNSPLHF	TGTGCCATCGACCGGGGTGGTAATTCACCCCTCCACTTT
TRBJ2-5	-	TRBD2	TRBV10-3	CAISNSGGQETQYF	TGTGCCATCAGCAATAGCGGGGGGCAAGAGACCCAGTACTTC
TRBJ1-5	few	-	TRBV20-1	CSARGLSQPQHF	TGCAGTGCACGGGGGCTAAGTCAGCCCCAGCATTTT
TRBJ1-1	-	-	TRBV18	CASSPRGDLGFF	TGTGCCAGCTCACCAAGGGGGGATTTGGGGTTCTTT
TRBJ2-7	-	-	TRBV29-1	CSVWESPYEQYF	TGCAGCGTTTGGGAGTCCCCCTACGAGCAGTACTTC
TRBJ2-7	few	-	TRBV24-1	CATSDATQGGQYF	TGTGCCACCAGTGATGCCACACAGGGTGGGCAGTACTTC
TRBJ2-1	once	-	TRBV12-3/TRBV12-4	CASSPLVLEQFF	TGTGCCAGCAGCCCACTAGTCTTGGAGCAGTTCTTC
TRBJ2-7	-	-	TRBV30	CAWSAGAYEQYF	TGTGCCTGGAGTGCAGGGGCCTACGAGCAGTACTTC
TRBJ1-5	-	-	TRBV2	CATHGLSNQPQHF	TGTGCCACCCACGGCTTAAGCAATCAGCCCCAGCATTTT
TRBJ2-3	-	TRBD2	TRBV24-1	CATSEAGLAATDTQYF	TGTGCCACCAGTGAGGCTGGGCTAGCGGCCACAGATACGCAGTATTTT
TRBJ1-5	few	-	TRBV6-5	CASSFGLGQPQHF	TGTGCCAGCAGTTTTGGTCTGGGTCAGCCCCAGCATTTT
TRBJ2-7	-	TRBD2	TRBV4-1	CASSRGGLAVLGNEQYF	TGCGCCAGCAGCCGCGGGGGACTAGCGGTCTTGGGCAACGAGCAGTACTTC
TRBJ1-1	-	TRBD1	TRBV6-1	CASRPGGYTEAFF	TGTGCCAGCAGACCAGGGGGCTACACTGAAGCTTTCTTT
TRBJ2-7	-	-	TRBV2	CASSATGVYEQYF	TGTGCCAGCAGTGCAACCGGGGTCTACGAGCAGTACTTC
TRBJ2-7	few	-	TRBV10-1	CASSDSFYEQYF	TGCGCCAGCAGTGACAGTTTCTACGAGCAGTACTTC
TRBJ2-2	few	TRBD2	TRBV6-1	CASKPGLANTGELFF	TGTGCCAGCAAACCGGGACTAGCGAACACCGGGGAGCTGTTTTTT
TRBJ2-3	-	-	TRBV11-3	CASSGMRGPNTDTQYF	TGTGCCAGCAGCGGGATGCGGGGGCCCAACACAGATACGCAGTATTTT
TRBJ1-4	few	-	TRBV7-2	CASSLGLRGEKLFF	TGTGCCAGCAGCTTGGGGCTAAGGGGTGAAAAACTGTTTTTT
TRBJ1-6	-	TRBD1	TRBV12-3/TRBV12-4	CASRQGEVSPLHF	TGTGCCAGCCGACAGGGAGAAGTCTCACCCCTCCACTTT
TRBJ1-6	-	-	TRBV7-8	CASSLFRNNNSPLHF	TGTGCCAGCAGCTTATTCAGGAACAATAATTCACCCCTCCACTTT
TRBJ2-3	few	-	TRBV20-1	CSARGGVQGADTQYF	TGCAGTGCTAGAGGGGGGGTCCAGGGTGCAGATACGCAGTATTTT
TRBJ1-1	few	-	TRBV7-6	CASSLGPANTEAFF	TGTGCCAGCAGCTTAGGCCCGGCGAACACTGAAGCTTTCTTT
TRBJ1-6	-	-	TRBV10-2	CASIGDKGSSSPLHF	TGCGCCAGCATAGGCGACAAAGGTTCATCTTCACCCCTCCACTTT
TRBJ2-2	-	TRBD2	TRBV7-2	CASNPLAGVPNTGELFF	TGTGCCAGCAACCCGCTAGCGGGGGTACCGAACACCGGGGAGCTGTTTTTT
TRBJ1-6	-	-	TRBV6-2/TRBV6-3	CASSFIGRVANSPLHF	TGTGCCAGCAGTTTTATCGGCAGGGTGGCAAATTCACCCCTCCACTTT
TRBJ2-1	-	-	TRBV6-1	CASSTGQGTYNEQFF	TGTGCCAGCAGTACCGGTCAGGGGACCTACAATGAGCAGTTCTTC
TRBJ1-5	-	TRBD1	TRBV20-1	CSARSRQGGVVLQPQHF	TGCAGTGCTAGATCACGACAGGGGGGGGTTGTTTTACAGCCCCAGCATTTT
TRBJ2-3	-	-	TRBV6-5	CASSYGLLGTTDTQYF	TGTGCCAGCAGTTACGGCCTCTTGGGGACCACAGATACGCAGTATTTT
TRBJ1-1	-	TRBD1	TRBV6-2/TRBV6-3	CASSYSRGRTEAFF	TGTGCCAGCAGTTACTCCAGGGGGCGGACTGAAGCTTTCTTT
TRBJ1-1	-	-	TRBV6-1	CASTERTMNTEAFF	TGTGCCAGCACCGAGCGGACAATGAACACTGAAGCTTTCTTT
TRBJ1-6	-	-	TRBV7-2	CASSFLGLDNSPLHF	TGTGCCAGCAGCTTCTTGGGTCTGGATAATTCACCCCTCCACTTT
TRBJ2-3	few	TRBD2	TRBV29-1	CSVEARPGLLQYF	TGCAGCGTTGAAGCCCGGCCGGGACTACTGCAGTATTTT
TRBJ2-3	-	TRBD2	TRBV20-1	CSASLAGGPDTQYF	TGCAGTGCTAGTCTAGCGGGGGGCCCTGATACGCAGTATTTT
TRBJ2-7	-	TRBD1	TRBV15	CATSRDQFVGTGYEQYF	TGTGCCACCAGCAGAGATCAGTTCGTAGGGACAGGCTACGAGCAGTACTTC